Given below is one TCR beta chain in context. Its cognate antigen is unknown. The data were obtained in a study of T cell responses to AZD1222 COVID-19 vaccine. Findings and limits, study-wide: Baseline seropositivity characterized only six AZD1222 recipients. The donors showed a predominance of white British ancestry and of females, with possible underestimation of clonal diversity.

Assay: immunoSEQ multiplex PCR; the TCRdb copy retains only in-frame clones and omits some. The table has 75,000 to 100,000 clones, 70% to 90% seen once. The length of the CDR3 is 16 residues. The germline gives CDR1 MNHEY, CDR2 SMNVEV (reference sequence). The V gene lost 2 bases and the J gene lost 3 bases, with 17 bases spanning the gap. V gene TRBV27 combines with J gene TRBJ2-7; D perhaps matches TRBD2 (6 bases). Sequenced here: peripheral blood, sampled on day 0 of AZD1222 vaccination. The receptor was derived from an adult in good health. CDR3 in DNA: TGTGCCAGCAGTTTAAACGTGGGGGAGGTTGGCTACGAGCAGTACTTC. Translated, it gives CASSLNVGEVGYEQYF.